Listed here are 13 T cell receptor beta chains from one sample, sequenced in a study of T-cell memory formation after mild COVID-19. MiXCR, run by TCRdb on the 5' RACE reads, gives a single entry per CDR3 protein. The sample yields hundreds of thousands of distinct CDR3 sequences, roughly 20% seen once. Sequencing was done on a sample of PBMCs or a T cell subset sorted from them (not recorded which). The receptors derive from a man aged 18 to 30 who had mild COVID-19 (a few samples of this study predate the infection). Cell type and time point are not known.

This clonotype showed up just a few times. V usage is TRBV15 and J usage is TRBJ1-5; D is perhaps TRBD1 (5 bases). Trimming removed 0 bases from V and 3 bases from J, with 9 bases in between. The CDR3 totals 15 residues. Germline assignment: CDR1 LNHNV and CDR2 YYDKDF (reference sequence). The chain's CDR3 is CATSRDGGTNQPQHF. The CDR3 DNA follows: TGTGCCACCAGCAGAGATGGGGGGACCAATCAGCCCCAGCATTTT.

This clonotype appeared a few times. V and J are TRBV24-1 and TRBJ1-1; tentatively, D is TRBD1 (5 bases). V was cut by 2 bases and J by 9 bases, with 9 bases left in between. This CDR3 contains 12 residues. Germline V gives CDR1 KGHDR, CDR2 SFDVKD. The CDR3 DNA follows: TGTGCCACCAGTGATTGGGGCAGAAAAGCTTTCTTT. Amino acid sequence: CATSDWGRKAFF.

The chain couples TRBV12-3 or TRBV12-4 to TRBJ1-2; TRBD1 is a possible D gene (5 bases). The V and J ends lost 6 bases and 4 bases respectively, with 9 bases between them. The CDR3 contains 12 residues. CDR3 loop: CASSQGAYGYTF. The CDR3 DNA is TGTGCCAGCAGCCAGGGTGCCTATGGCTACACCTTC.

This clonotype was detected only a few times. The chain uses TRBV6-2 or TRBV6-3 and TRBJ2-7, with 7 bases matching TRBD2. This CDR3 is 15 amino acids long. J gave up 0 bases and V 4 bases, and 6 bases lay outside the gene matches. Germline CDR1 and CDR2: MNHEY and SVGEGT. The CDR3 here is CASSSPGRGSYEQYF. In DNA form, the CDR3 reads TGTGCCAGCAGTTCCCCTGGGAGGGGCTCCTACGAGCAGTACTTC.

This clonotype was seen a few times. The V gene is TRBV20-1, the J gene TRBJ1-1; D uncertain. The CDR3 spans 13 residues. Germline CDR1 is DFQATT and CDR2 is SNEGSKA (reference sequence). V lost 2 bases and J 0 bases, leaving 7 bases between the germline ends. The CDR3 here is CSARRDMNTEAFF. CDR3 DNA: TGCAGTGCTAGAAGAGACATGAACACTGAAGCTTTCTTT.

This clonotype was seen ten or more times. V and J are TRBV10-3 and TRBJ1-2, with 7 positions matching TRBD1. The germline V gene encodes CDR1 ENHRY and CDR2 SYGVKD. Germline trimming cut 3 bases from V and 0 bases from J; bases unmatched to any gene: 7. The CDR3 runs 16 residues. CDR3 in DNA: TGTGCCATCAGTGACCCGGGACAGTCAGCTAACTATGGCTACACCTTC. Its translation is CAISDPGQSANYGYTF.

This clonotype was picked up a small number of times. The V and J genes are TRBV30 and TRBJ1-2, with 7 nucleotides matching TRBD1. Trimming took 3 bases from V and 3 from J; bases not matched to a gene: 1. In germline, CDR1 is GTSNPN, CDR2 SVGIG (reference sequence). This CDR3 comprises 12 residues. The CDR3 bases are TGTGCCTGGAGAGGGACAGACTATGGCTACACCTTC. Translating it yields CAWRGTDYGYTF.

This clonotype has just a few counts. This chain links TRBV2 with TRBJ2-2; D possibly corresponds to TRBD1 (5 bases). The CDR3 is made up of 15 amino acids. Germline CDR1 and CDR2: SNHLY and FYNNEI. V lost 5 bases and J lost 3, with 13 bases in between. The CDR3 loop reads CASSLSEGDTGELFF. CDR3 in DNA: TGTGCCAGCAGTTTATCTGAAGGGGACACCGGGGAGCTGTTTTTT.

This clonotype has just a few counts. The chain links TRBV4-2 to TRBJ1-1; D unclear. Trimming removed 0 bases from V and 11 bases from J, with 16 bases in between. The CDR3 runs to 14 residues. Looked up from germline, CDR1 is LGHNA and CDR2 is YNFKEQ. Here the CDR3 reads CASSQETLTSTAFF. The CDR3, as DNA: TGTGCCAGCAGCCAAGAAACCCTAACCAGTACGGCTTTCTTT.

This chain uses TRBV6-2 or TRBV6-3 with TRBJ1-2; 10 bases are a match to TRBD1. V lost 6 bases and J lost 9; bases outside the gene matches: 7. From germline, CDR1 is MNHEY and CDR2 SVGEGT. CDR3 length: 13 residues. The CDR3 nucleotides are TGTGCCAGCAGACCGGGACAGGGGTTTCGCTACACCTTC. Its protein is CASRPGQGFRYTF.

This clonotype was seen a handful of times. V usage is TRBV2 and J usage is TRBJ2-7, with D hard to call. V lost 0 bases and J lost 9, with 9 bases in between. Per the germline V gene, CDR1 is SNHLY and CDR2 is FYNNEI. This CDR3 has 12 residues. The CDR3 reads CASSEAMHGQYF. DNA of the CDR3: TGTGCCAGCAGTGAAGCAATGCACGGGCAGTACTTC. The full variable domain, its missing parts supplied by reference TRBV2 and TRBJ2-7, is EPEVTQTPSHQVTQMGQEVILRCVPISNHLYFYWYRQILGQKVEFLVSFYNNEISEKSEIFDDQFSVERPDGSNFTLKIRSTKLEDSAMYFCASSEAMHGQYFGPGTRLTVT.

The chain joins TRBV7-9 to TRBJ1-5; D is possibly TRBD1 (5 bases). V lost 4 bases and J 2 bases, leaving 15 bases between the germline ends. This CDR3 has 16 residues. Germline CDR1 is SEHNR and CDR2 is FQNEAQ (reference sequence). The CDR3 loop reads CASSSLGGIGNQPQHF. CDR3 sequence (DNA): TGTGCCAGCAGCTCACTGGGGGGGATAGGCAATCAGCCCCAGCATTTT. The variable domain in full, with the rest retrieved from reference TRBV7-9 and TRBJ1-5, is DTGVSQNPRHKITKRGQNVTFRCDPISEHNRLYWYRQTLGQGPEFLTYFQNEAQLEKSRLLSDRFSAERPKGSFSTLEIQRTEQGDSAMYLCASSSLGGIGNQPQHFGDGTRLSIL.

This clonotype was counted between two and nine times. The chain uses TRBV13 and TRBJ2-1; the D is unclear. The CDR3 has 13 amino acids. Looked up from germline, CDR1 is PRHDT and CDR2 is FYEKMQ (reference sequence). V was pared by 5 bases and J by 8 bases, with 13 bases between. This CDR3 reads CASSRVSTDEQFF. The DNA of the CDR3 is TGTGCCAGCAGCCGGGTCTCGACGGATGAGCAGTTCTTC.